These 13 T cell receptor beta chains share one sample of origin, sequenced in a study of molecular identifiers for immune sequencing clone quantification. MiXCR, run by TCRdb on the PCR reads, gives a single entry per CDR3 protein. Of 300,000 to 400,000 distinct CDR3 sequences listed, 20% to 25% are singletons. Sequencing used naive CD8+ T cells from blood, with Jurkat cell RNA spiked in. Subset defined: FACS-sorted CD8+CD4-CCR7+CD45RA+ naive T cells. These receptor sequences come from a human donor in good health. Some libraries in this study had Jurkat cell RNA spiked in.

This clonotype was picked up many times. V usage is TRBV20-1 and J usage is TRBJ2-7; D is undetermined. The V end lost 3 bases, the J end lost 7 bases, and 13 bases lay between the germline ends. Germline lookup yields CDR1 DFQATT and CDR2 SNEGSKA (reference sequence). The CDR3 contains 12 residues. This CDR3 is CSARFSGSEQYF. In DNA, the CDR3 is TGCAGTGCTAGGTTTTCCGGATCGGAGCAGTACTTC.

About this clonotype itself: A read error may be the cause here, since a much bigger clone is one base away. The V call is TRBV4-3, the J call TRBJ1-3; D is ambiguous. The CDR3 totals 15 residues. Germline V lookup: CDR1 LGHNA, CDR2 YSLEER. CDR3 DNA: TGCGCCAGCAGCCAAGACCCGAGCTCTGGAGACACCATATATTTT. Protein: CASSQDPSSGDTIYF.

This clonotype occurred a few times. This sequence joins TRBV11-2 and TRBJ2-1; 12 nucleotides align to TRBD2. The CDR3 has 17 amino acids. J lost 3 bases, V lost 4 bases, and 7 bases had no gene match. Germline V gene data show CDR1 as SGHAT and CDR2 as FQNNGV. CDR3 bases: TGTGCCAGCAGCTCCCGACTAGCGGGGGTGAACTACAATGAGCAGTTCTTC. Its protein is CASSSRLAGVNYNEQFF.

This clonotype was recorded at least ten times. The V call is TRBV7-2, the J call TRBJ2-7, with TRBD2 matching 13 bases. The CDR3 consists of 14 residues. The V and J ends lost 6 bases and 4 bases, in that order; junction bases with no gene match: 3. Germline V gene sequence: CDR1 SGHTA, CDR2 FQGNSA. The CDR3 nucleotides are TGTGCCAGCAGTACTAGCGGGGGGGGGTACGAGCAGTACTTC. Residues: CASSTSGGGYEQYF.

A word on this clonotype: An end of the junction differs from the germline gene, which may be a read error. The chain combines TRBV5-3 with TRBJ2-3; TRBD2 aligns across 7 bases. TRBV5-3 is identified as an open reading frame with a role that is uncertain. This CDR3 is built from 14 residues. This chain's CDR3 is CASSWAGGTDTQYF. The DNA of the CDR3 is TGTGCCAGCAGCTGGGCCGGGGGGACAGATACGCAGTATTTT.

On this clonotype itself: A much larger clone differs from this one at a single base, so this may be a read error. Given the absence of the conserved phenylalanine or tryptophan at the CDR3 end, a read error is likely. The gene calls are TRBV28 and TRBJ2-3, with D possibly matching TRBD2 (5 bases). Trimming left V 3 bases short and J 3 bases short, with 7 bases between. Germline V gives CDR1 MDHEN, CDR2 SYDVKM. The CDR3 is 13 amino acids. Here the CDR3 DNA reads TGTGCCAGCAGTTTGGAGGTGACAGATACGCAGTATTCT. It yields the protein CASSLEVTDTQYS.

Turning to this clonotype: A much more abundant neighbour one base away suggests this may be a read error. The genes are TRBV20-1 and TRBJ2-3, with TRBD2 identical over 7 bases. V shed 0 bases and J 4 bases; nucleotides not matched to a gene: 10. Germline values: CDR1 DFQATT, CDR2 SNEGSKA (reference sequence). The CDR3 runs 16 residues. In DNA form, the CDR3 reads TGCAGTGCTAGAGATCTAAGGCCAGCGGGATCAGATACGCAGTATTTT. As protein: CSARDLRPAGSDTQYF.

This clonotype was recorded at least ten times. The chain employs TRBV28 and TRBJ2-7, with D perhaps being TRBD1 or TRBD2 (6 bases each). Germline lookup yields CDR1 MDHEN and CDR2 SYDVKM. This CDR3 is 12 amino acids long. Trimming took off 8 bases at V and 3 bases at J, with 11 bases between the two ends. CDR3 protein: CASAGGHYEQYF. In DNA, the CDR3 is TGTGCCAGCGCTGGGGGGCACTACGAGCAGTACTTC.

This clonotype has ten or more counts. The rearrangement joins TRBV5-6 to TRBJ1-5; possibly TRBD1 for D (6 bases). The CDR3 contains 15 residues. Germline V CDR1 and CDR2: SGHDT, YYEEEE. The ends were cut back, 3 bases at V and 2 bases at J, with 12 bases in the middle. The CDR3 spells CASSWGPWGNQPQHF. The CDR3 nucleotides are TGTGCCAGCAGCTGGGGGCCATGGGGCAATCAGCCCCAGCATTTT.

This clonotype was seen at least ten times. This chain connects TRBV12-3 or TRBV12-4 to TRBJ2-3, with a possible D match to TRBD2 (5 bases). There are 14 residues in the CDR3. The V end was cut by 1 base, the J end by 5 bases, with 10 bases between. The chain's CDR3 is CASSLGGLEDTQYF. CDR3 nucleotides: TGTGCCAGCAGTTTAGGAGGGCTCGAAGATACGCAGTATTTT.

About this clonotype itself: A clone one base away is much larger, so this may be a read error. The chain carries TRBV7-9 and TRBJ1-1; D not certain. Germline V gene sequence: CDR1 SEHNR, CDR2 FQNEAQ (reference sequence). Trimming removed 2 bases at V and 0 bases at J, with 10 bases between. This CDR3 has 15 residues. CDR3: CASSLLNWMNTEAFF. For the CDR3, the DNA is TGTGCCAGCAGCTTACTGAATTGGATGAACACTGAAGCTTTCTTT.

This clonotype has a count of ten or more. The chain couples TRBV28 to TRBJ2-7; D is tentatively TRBD1 or TRBD2 (6 bases each). Germline CDR1 is MDHEN and CDR2 is SYDVKM. This CDR3 is 14 amino acids long. The V and J ends lost 7 bases and 2 bases respectively, with 15 bases between them. The CDR3 DNA reads TGTGCCAGCACAGTGGCCGGGGGCCCCTACGAGCAGTACTTC. It codes for CASTVAGGPYEQYF.

In its sample, this clonotype was seen a few times. V usage is TRBV27 and J usage is TRBJ1-5; D is perhaps TRBD1 (6 bases). Trimming took off 1 base at V and 6 bases at J, with 13 bases between the two ends. The CDR3 extends over 15 amino acids. CDR1 and CDR2 from the germline V gene are MNHEY and SMNVEV (reference sequence). CDR3: CASSLYRGSGQPQHF. The CDR3 nucleotides read TGTGCCAGCAGTTTATATAGGGGGTCGGGTCAGCCCCAGCATTTT.